The 15 T cell receptor beta chains in this list originate from one sample, sequenced in a study of T cell responses to AZD1222 COVID-19 vaccine. Profiling relied on immunoSEQ multiplex PCR, and the TCRdb table lists in-frame clones only, not all of them. The data show more than 100,000 clones, 88% seen once. The source material was peripheral blood, sampled on day 0 of AZD1222 vaccination. Receptors were obtained from an adult in good health.

This chain links TRBV12-3 or TRBV12-4 with TRBJ2-1; D unresolved. The ends were cut back, 4 bases at V and 7 bases at J, with 11 bases in the middle. CDR3 length equals 13 residues. The CDR3 spells CASSSRQTNEQFF. The DNA of the CDR3 is TGTGCCAGCAGTTCGCGGCAGACTAATGAGCAGTTCTTC.

The genes are TRBV29-1 and TRBJ1-2; unclear D gene. CDR3 size: 13 residues. Per the germline V gene, CDR1 is SQVTM and CDR2 is ANQGSEA. Trimming removed 7 bases from V and 4 bases from J, with 16 bases in between. CDR3 DNA sequence: TGCAGCGGTGGAGATGGAGAAATCTATGGCTACACCTTC. Residues: CSGGDGEIYGYTF.

The chain is built from TRBV11-2 and TRBJ1-2; D unclear. V lost 5 bases to trimming and J lost 0 bases, with 10 bases between them. CDR3 length equals 14 residues. Germline lookup yields CDR1 SGHAT and CDR2 FQNNGV. CDR3 coding DNA: TGTGCCAGCAGCGGACGGCCAACTAACTATGGCTACACCTTC. Amino acid sequence: CASSGRPTNYGYTF.

The J gene is TRBJ1-4, the V gene TRBV28; 8 bases fit TRBD1. Per germline, CDR1 MDHEN and CDR2 SYDVKM. The V and J ends lost 5 bases and 5 bases, in that order; junction bases with no gene match: 4. The CDR3 spans 14 residues. DNA for the CDR3: TGTGCCAGCAGTATCACAGGGGGAAATGAAAAACTGTTTTTT. This gives the protein CASSITGGNEKLFF. Full variable domain (missing parts from reference TRBV28 and TRBJ1-4): DVKVTQSSRYLVKRTGEKVFLECVQDMDHENMFWYRQDPGLGLRLIYFSYDVKMKEKGDIPEGYSVSREKKERFSLILESASTNQTSMYLCASSITGGNEKLFFGSGTQLSVL.

The V and J genes are TRBV28 and TRBJ2-7; D ambiguous. Trimming removed 6 bases at V and 1 base at J, with 10 bases between. This CDR3 spans 13 amino acids. The germline V gene encodes CDR1 MDHEN and CDR2 SYDVKM. DNA for the CDR3: TGTGCCAGCAGCCCCCCAGGTTCCTACGAGCAGTACTTC. Residues: CASSPPGSYEQYF. Full variable domain (remainder filled in from reference TRBV28 and TRBJ2-7): DVKVTQSSRYLVKRTGEKVFLECVQDMDHENMFWYRQDPGLGLRLIYFSYDVKMKEKGDIPEGYSVSREKKERFSLILESASTNQTSMYLCASSPPGSYEQYFGPGTRLTVT.

The chain's CDR3 is CASSTDKETQYF. The CDR3 nucleotides read TGTGCCAGCAGTACGGACAAAGAGACCCAGTACTTC. The chain combines TRBV2 with TRBJ2-5; D is possibly TRBD1 (5 bases). The V end was cut by 5 bases, the J end by 3 bases, with 7 bases between. The CDR3 runs 12 residues. Germline V gene data show CDR1 as SNHLY and CDR2 as FYNNEI.

The chain carries TRBV10-3 and TRBJ2-7, with 7 bases aligning to TRBD2. Germline CDR1 reads ENHRY; CDR2 reads SYGVKD. V was pared by 3 bases and J by 6 bases, with 8 bases of the junction left unmatched. This CDR3 is 14 amino acids long. Here the CDR3 reads CAISDSSGESEQYF. The CDR3, as DNA: TGTGCCATCAGTGACTCTAGCGGCGAGAGCGAGCAGTACTTC.

V is TRBV9 and J is TRBJ2-3; 8 nucleotides match TRBD1. With V trimmed by 2 bases and J by 3 bases, 5 bases remained unmatched. From germline, CDR1 is SGDLS and CDR2 YYNGEE. The CDR3 has 15 residues. CDR3 loop: CASSVPGTGTDTQYF. CDR3 nucleotides: TGTGCCAGCAGCGTCCCCGGGACAGGTACAGATACGCAGTATTTT.

The V gene is TRBV6-2 or TRBV6-3, the J gene TRBJ2-7; 9 nucleotides agree with TRBD1. Germline trimming cut 6 bases from V and 4 bases from J; bases unmatched to any gene: 28. From germline, CDR1 is MNHEY and CDR2 SVGEGT. The CDR3 length is 21 residues. CDR3 loop: CASSRPPRGASEGTGRYEQYF. DNA for the CDR3: TGTGCCAGCAGCCGACCTCCGAGGGGTGCATCAGAGGGGACAGGGCGATACGAGCAGTACTTC.

The J gene is TRBJ1-5, the V gene TRBV2; D is uncertain. Germline V gene sequence: CDR1 SNHLY, CDR2 FYNNEI. The germline V and J ends were trimmed by 3 bases and 2 bases, with 11 bases remaining between them. The length of the CDR3 is 15 residues. CDR3 region: CASSDLGLGNQPQHF. The CDR3 nucleotides are TGTGCCAGCAGTGACTTAGGGTTGGGCAATCAGCCCCAGCATTTT.

On this clone: This is likely a read error, given that the CDR3 carries no conserved phenylalanine or tryptophan at its end. The limits of the CDR3 on the DNA are not certain, so only TCRdb's listed CDR3 is given. The gene calls are TRBV5-1 and TRBJ1-2; TRBD1, the table's D call, lacks a check against the DNA. From its first to its last residue, the CDR3 has 15 amino acids. Germline V gene lookup returns CDR1 SGHRS and CDR2 YFSETQ. This chain's CDR3 is CASSLDTTVGGTLRL.

The chain employs TRBV6-5 and TRBJ2-7, with D unresolved. This CDR3 spans 15 amino acids. V shed 5 bases and J shed 0 bases, with 14 bases lying between them. Germline V gene lookup returns CDR1 MNHEY and CDR2 SVGAGI. CDR3 in DNA: TGTGCCAGCAGTAGAATGGGCTCGAGCTCCTACGAGCAGTACTTC. Its protein is CASSRMGSSSYEQYF.

The chain carries TRBV28 and TRBJ2-7; D gene uncertain. The V gene's germline CDR1 is MDHEN and CDR2 SYDVKM. There are 15 residues in the CDR3. V was pared by 7 bases and J by 0 bases, with 16 bases between. The DNA of the CDR3 is TGTGCCAGCACCTCTGGGGTGGGTTACTCCTACGAGCAGTACTTC. Encoded protein: CASTSGVGYSYEQYF.

The chain recombines TRBV6-1 with TRBJ2-1; the D gene is possibly TRBD2 (6 bases). CDR1 MNHNS and CDR2 SASEGT come from the germline V gene. Between the trimmed V and J ends, which lost 3 bases and 2 bases, there was a span of 14 bases. The CDR3 is 16 residues long. CDR3 amino acids: CASSDGGGGTYNEQFF. The CDR3 DNA follows: TGTGCCAGCAGTGATGGGGGTGGAGGGACCTACAATGAGCAGTTCTTC.

The gene calls are TRBV5-5 and TRBJ2-5; 10 bases map to TRBD2. This CDR3 has 19 residues. Looked up from germline, CDR1 is SGHKS and CDR2 is YYEKEE (reference sequence). Germline trimming cut 1 base from V and 6 bases from J; bases unmatched to any gene: 18. CDR3 protein: CASSLWTSGRVGAAKTQYF. The CDR3 DNA sequence: TGTGCCAGCAGCTTGTGGACTAGCGGAAGGGTGGGGGCGGCGAAGACCCAGTACTTC.